Following are 29 T cell receptor beta chains from one sample sequenced in a study of cytomegalovirus exposure and HLA in healthy donors. Vbeta (60) and Jbeta (13) primers were used in the PCR. Sequencing was performed with immunoSEQ multiplex PCR; in TCRdb, only in-frame clones are kept and a portion is missing. Here the sample spans some 90,000 clones, 79% being singletons. What was sequenced was PBMCs. The origin of the receptors is a man aged 25 to 45 in good health and CMV-seronegative.

The chain employs TRBV28 and TRBJ1-2; 12 positions agree with TRBD1. The germline CDR1 and CDR2 sequences are MDHEN and SYDVKM. J gave up 10 bases and V 6 bases, and 12 bases lay outside the gene matches. The CDR3 sequence is 15 residues long. In DNA, the CDR3 is TGTGCCAGCAGCCGCGTTTTGGGACAGGGGGCCGACTACACCTTC. This gives the protein CASSRVLGQGADYTF.

The chain uses TRBV6-1 and TRBJ2-6; D is perhaps TRBD1 (6 bases). Trimming shortened V by 6 bases and J by 4 bases, and 13 bases separated the two germline ends. The CDR3 is made up of 15 amino acids. Germline V CDR1 and CDR2: MNHNS, SASEGT. This CDR3 is CASSRGGSGANVLTF. In DNA form, the CDR3 reads TGTGCCAGCAGCCGAGGGGGATCGGGGGCCAACGTCCTGACTTTC.

The chain employs TRBV7-9 and TRBJ2-3; TRBD1 matches at 10 bases. The CDR3 runs 16 residues. Germline CDR1 reads SEHNR; CDR2 reads FQNEAQ (reference sequence). Germline trimming cut 1 base from V and 1 base from J; bases unmatched to any gene: 2. DNA for the CDR3: TGTGCCAGCAGCTTAGAAGGGACAGGGGGCACAGATACGCAGTATTTT. Amino acids: CASSLEGTGGTDTQYF.

The chain couples TRBV7-2 to TRBJ1-1; TRBD1 agrees at 8 bases. CDR1 is SGHTA, CDR2 FQGNSA, per germline. With V trimmed by 5 bases and J by 1 base, 3 bases remained unmatched. The CDR3 loop spans 14 amino acids. The CDR3 here is CASSRGQANTEAFF. The CDR3 coding sequence is TGTGCCAGCAGCCGGGGACAGGCGAACACTGAAGCTTTCTTT.

J is TRBJ1-5 and V is TRBV7-2; TRBD1 is a possible D gene (6 bases). The CDR3 extends over 13 amino acids. V dropped 5 bases and J dropped 6 bases, with 11 bases sitting between them. The V gene's germline CDR1 is SGHTA and CDR2 FQGNSA. The CDR3 nucleotides are TGTGCCAGCAGCCAGGGGCTGATTCAGCCCCAGCATTTT. It encodes CASSQGLIQPQHF.

This clone was observed a handful of times. This chain uses TRBV6-5 with TRBJ1-5; tentatively, D is TRBD1 (6 bases). Trimming removed 6 bases from V and 5 bases from J, with 17 bases in between. This CDR3 region has 15 residues. Germline CDR1 and CDR2: MNHEY and SVGAGI. The CDR3 sequence: CASRRSGVGDQPQHF. The CDR3 DNA follows: TGTGCCAGCAGACGATCAGGGGTAGGAGATCAGCCCCAGCATTTT.

The sample holds one count of this clone. The chain is built from TRBV5-1 and TRBJ1-5, with TRBD1 identical over 10 bases. There are 14 residues in the CDR3. Germline CDR1 SGHRS, CDR2 YFSETQ. Trimming took 5 bases from V and 6 from J; bases not matched to a gene: 5. As DNA, the CDR3 is TGCGCCAGCAGTTCTGGGACAGGGGTTCAGCCCCAGCATTTT. Protein product: CASSSGTGVQPQHF.

The chain recombines TRBV6-5 with TRBJ2-3; the match to TRBD2 covers 8 bases. There are 14 residues in the CDR3. The J segment lost 6 bases and the V segment lost 6 bases, leaving 8 bases of the junction unmatched. Germline lookup yields CDR1 MNHEY and CDR2 SVGAGI. CDR3 bases: TGTGCCAGCAGATCCGGGGGGGCCGTCGATACGCAGTATTTT. It encodes CASRSGGAVDTQYF.

The chain is built from TRBV5-1 and TRBJ1-1; 8 bases are a match to TRBD1. This CDR3 region has 17 residues. In germline, CDR1 is SGHRS, CDR2 YFSETQ. Unmatched junction bases numbered 11, after V lost 0 bases and J lost 4 bases. DNA for the CDR3: TGCGCCAGCAGCTTGGGTACGACAGGGGCCGGGGGCACTGAAGCTTTCTTT. Encoded protein: CASSLGTTGAGGTEAFF. Drawing the rest from reference TRBV5-1 and TRBJ1-1, the complete variable domain is KAGVTQTPRYLIKTRGQQVTLSCSPISGHRSVSWYQQTPGQGLQFLFEYFSETQRNKGNFPGRFSGRQFSNSRSEMNVSTLELGDSALYLCASSLGTTGAGGTEAFFGQGTRLTVV.

The rearrangement uses TRBV2 and TRBJ1-2; perhaps TRBD1 as D (6 bases). V was cut by 6 bases and J by 4 bases, with 12 bases left in between. This CDR3 is built from 13 residues. CDR1 and CDR2 from the germline V gene are SNHLY and FYNNEI. The CDR3 loop is CASRDRLPYGYTF. The CDR3 coding sequence is TGTGCCAGCAGAGACAGGCTGCCCTATGGCTACACCTTC.

Concerning this clone: At one end the junction does not follow the germline gene, possibly because of a read error. Other DNA sequences of this sample code for an identical CDR3. The V gene is TRBV2, the J gene TRBJ1-1; D is possibly TRBD1 (5 bases). In germline, CDR1 is SNHLY, CDR2 FYNNEI. The CDR3 length is 15 residues. CDR3 coding DNA: TGTGCCAGCAGACAGCCCTGGGGGGAGAACACTGAGGCTTTCTTT. Its protein product is CASRQPWGENTEAFF. The full variable domain, completed using reference TRBV2 and TRBJ1-1, is EPEVTQTPSHQVTQMGQEVILRCVPISNHLYFYWYRQILGQKVEFLVSFYNNEISEKSEIFDDQFSVERPDGSNFTLKIRSTKLEDSAMYFCASRQPWGENTEAFFGQGTRLTVV.

This chain joins TRBV29-1 and TRBJ2-7; tentative D call: TRBD1 (5 bases). This CDR3 comprises 13 residues. Germline V gene lookup returns CDR1 SQVTM and CDR2 ANQGSEA. The V gene lost 1 base and the J gene lost 2 bases, with 9 bases spanning the gap. In nucleotides, the CDR3 is TGCAGCGTTGAAGTAGACAGACCCTACGAGCAGTACTTC. It yields the protein CSVEVDRPYEQYF.

This chain joins TRBV2 and TRBJ1-1, with TRBD1 as a possible D gene (5 bases). The CDR3 length is 14 residues. CDR1 SNHLY and CDR2 FYNNEI come from the germline V gene. V lost 5 bases and J 4 bases, leaving 14 bases between the germline ends. The CDR3 here is CASSQRGTGTEAFF. The CDR3 DNA sequence: TGTGCCAGCAGTCAAAGGGGTACGGGCACTGAAGCTTTCTTT.

About this clone itself: Its ends do not fully match the called genes, so a read error is possible. The chain is built from TRBV7-3 and TRBJ2-1, with D possibly being TRBD1 (8 bases). Germline assignment: CDR1 SGHTA and CDR2 FQGTGA. CDR3 length: 15 amino acids. CDR3 region: CASRLSGTGYNEQFF. CDR3 nucleotide sequence: TGTGCCAGCAGGTTAAGCGGGACAGGATACAATGAGCAGTTCTTC.

This clone was seen a handful of times. The chain recombines TRBV9 with TRBJ2-2; D unclear. Per the germline V gene, CDR1 is SGDLS and CDR2 is YYNGEE. The CDR3 spans 15 residues. V dropped 3 bases and J dropped 0 bases, with 9 bases sitting between them. The CDR3 region has the DNA TGTGCCAGCAGCGAAAGGCGGTCGAACACCGGGGAGCTGTTTTTT. As protein: CASSERRSNTGELFF. The entire variable domain, with the rest obtained from reference TRBV9 and TRBJ2-2, is as follows: DSGVTQTPKHLITATGQRVTLRCSPRSGDLSVYWYQQSLDQGLQFLIQYYNGEERAKGNILERFSAQQFPDLHSELNLSSLELGDSALYFCASSERRSNTGELFFGEGSRLTVL.

The chain carries TRBV21-1 and TRBJ1-1; TRBD1, the table's D call, lacks a check against the DNA. TRBV21-1 is classified as a pseudogene. The CDR3 runs 17 residues. DNA of the CDR3: TGTGCCAGCAGCAAAGTTGGCCCGGGACAGCTGAACACTGAAGCTTTCTTT. It codes for CASSKVGPGQLNTEAFF.

Only a few counts were recorded for this clone. The chain links TRBV6-5 to TRBJ1-5; weak D call: TRBD1 (5 bases). Germline CDR1 reads MNHEY; CDR2 reads SVGAGI. The ends were cut back, 6 bases at V and 4 bases at J, with 16 bases in the middle. The CDR3 length is 15 residues. The CDR3 nucleotides read TGTGCCAGCAGCCTCCTAAAAGGGGCTAATCAGCCCCAGCATTTT. Protein sequence: CASSLLKGANQPQHF.

The CDR3 region is CASFRDTEAFF. The CDR3 DNA reads TGTGCCAGTTTTAGAGACACTGAAGCTTTCTTT. The chain carries TRBV2 and TRBJ1-1; no clear D. The CDR3 runs to 11 residues. V lost 9 bases to trimming and J lost 3 bases, with 8 bases between them. Looked up from germline, CDR1 is SNHLY and CDR2 is FYNNEI.

This rearrangement joins TRBV19 to TRBJ1-1; no reliable D call. In germline, CDR1 is LNHDA, CDR2 SQIVND (reference sequence). Trimming removed 3 bases from V and 4 bases from J, with 12 bases in between. This CDR3 comprises 14 residues. CDR3 loop: CASSIFRGSTEAFF. The CDR3 bases are TGTGCCAGTAGTATTTTCCGGGGATCCACTGAAGCTTTCTTT.

The chain recombines TRBV14 with TRBJ1-1, with D possibly TRBD1 on 5 matching bases. Germline V lookup: CDR1 SGHDN, CDR2 FVKESK. This CDR3 has 16 amino acids. Trimming took off 2 bases at V and 0 bases at J, with 13 bases between the two ends. CDR3 protein: CASSQLMTALNTEAFF. In nucleotides, the CDR3 is TGTGCCAGCAGCCAACTGATGACAGCCTTGAACACTGAAGCTTTCTTT.

This sequence joins TRBV5-4 and TRBJ2-1, with 11 bases that match TRBD2. Germline-derived CDR1 and CDR2 are SGHNT and YYREEE (reference sequence). The J segment lost 9 bases and the V segment lost 2 bases, leaving 10 bases of the junction unmatched. This CDR3 is built from 16 residues. As DNA, the CDR3 is TGTGCCAGCAGCTTTCGGACTAGCGGGTCCTCAGGTGAGCAGTTCTTC. It encodes CASSFRTSGSSGEQFF.

This chain links TRBV7-3 with TRBJ2-2, with TRBD2 as a possible D gene (5 bases). The CDR3 has 14 residues. Germline CDR1 reads SGHTA; CDR2 reads FQGTGA. With 6 bases removed from V and 7 bases from J, the gap between germline ends came to 15 bases. Here the CDR3 reads CASRQTRAGGELFF. In DNA form, the CDR3 reads TGTGCCAGCAGACAAACGCGGGCGGGCGGGGAGCTGTTTTTT.

This clone was recorded once. At the DNA level, this CDR3 is encoded by other sequences in the same sample as well. The chain couples TRBV7-2 to TRBJ2-5, with D maybe TRBD1 (6 bases). Germline CDR1 is SGHTA and CDR2 is FQGNSA. The CDR3 has 13 residues. With 5 bases removed from V and 3 bases from J, the gap between germline ends came to 10 bases. The CDR3 sequence is CASSPGQKETQYF. In DNA form, the CDR3 reads TGTGCCAGCAGCCCAGGACAGAAAGAGACCCAGTACTTC.

The rearrangement links TRBV23-1 to TRBJ1-2; 7 nucleotides line up with TRBD1. TRBV23-1 is classed as an ORF, of uncertain function. The ends lost 3 bases at V and 3 bases at J; junction bases unmatched: 13. The length of the CDR3 is 17 residues. The CDR3 nucleotides read TGCGCCAGCAGTCAGATAGACAGGGAAAGGATCTACTATGGCTACACCTTC. Its protein product is CASSQIDRERIYYGYTF.

In this sample, this clone turned up once. The J gene is TRBJ1-1, the V gene TRBV5-4, with 7 bases fitting TRBD1. The CDR3 totals 13 residues. Germline lookup yields CDR1 SGHNT and CDR2 YYREEE (reference sequence). Losses at the gene ends were 3 bases for V and 7 bases for J; bases not matched to a gene: 6. The CDR3 bases are TGTGCCAGCAGCTACAGCAGGGGGATTGAAGCTTTCTTT. Protein product: CASSYSRGIEAFF.

The sample holds one count of this clone. The chain recombines TRBV5-4 with TRBJ2-6; 10 positions match TRBD1. Trimming cost V 2 bases and J 0 bases; bases outside gene matches: 5. Germline CDR1 is SGHNT and CDR2 is YYREEE (reference sequence). The CDR3 is made up of 18 amino acids. The CDR3 sequence is CASSLRDRGTSGANVLTF. The CDR3 coding sequence is TGTGCCAGCAGCTTAAGGGACAGGGGAACCTCTGGGGCCAACGTCCTGACTTTC.

This clone was detected a few times. The V gene is TRBV28, the J gene TRBJ1-5, with TRBD1 identical over 9 bases. V lost 10 bases and J lost 6; bases outside the gene matches: 10. This CDR3 has 14 amino acids. From germline, CDR1 is MDHEN and CDR2 SYDVKM. CDR3 DNA: TGTGCCATCGAAGGACAGGGGAGTGTTCAGCCCCAGCATTTT. Its translation is CAIEGQGSVQPQHF.

This chain connects TRBV2 to TRBJ2-7; D uncertain. The CDR3 loop spans 11 amino acids. Trimming took off 6 bases at V and 4 bases at J, with 7 bases between the two ends. Germline V gene lookup returns CDR1 SNHLY and CDR2 FYNNEI. CDR3 DNA sequence: TGTGCCAGCAGGCAGACTTACGAGCAGTACTTC. This sequence encodes CASRQTYEQYF.

Concerning this clone itself: The CDR3 ends on some other residue instead of the conserved phenylalanine or tryptophan, so this is likely a read error. The CDR3 region has the DNA TGTGCCAGCAGTTTGTCGACGGGAAACACTGAAGCTTTCGTT. As protein: CASSLSTGNTEAFV. The V and J genes are TRBV27 and TRBJ1-1, with unresolved D. Per germline, CDR1 MNHEY and CDR2 SMNVEV (reference sequence). CDR3 length: 14 residues. The V end lost 3 bases, the J end lost 2 bases, and 10 bases lay between the germline ends.